Listed here are 7 T cell receptor beta chains from one sample, sequenced in a study of graft-versus-host responses after intestinal transplantation. Libraries were prepared by immunoSEQ multiplex PCR; TCRdb keeps only in-frame clonotypes and omits some of them. The profile shows about 94,000 clones, around 90% of them singletons. These receptors' targets are unknown. Sequencing was performed on unstimulated CD8+ T cells sorted from spleen or lymph node cells, taken before intestinal transplant. The receptor set was obtained from a human donor who received an intestinal transplant.

The CDR3 spells CASSDGTSGTTSSYNEQFF. In DNA form, the CDR3 reads TGTGCCAGCAGCGACGGGACTAGCGGGACGACCAGCTCCTACAATGAGCAGTTCTTC. J is TRBJ2-1 and V is TRBV7-8, with 13 bases that match TRBD2. This CDR3 spans 19 amino acids. Germline CDR1 is SGHVS and CDR2 is FQNEAQ. V lost 5 bases to trimming and J lost 0 bases; unmatched junction nucleotides: 10.

J is TRBJ2-3 and V is TRBV18; D call uncertain. CDR3 length: 15 residues. Germline V gene data show CDR1 as KGHSH and CDR2 as LQKENI. The ends were cut back, 3 bases at V and 2 bases at J, with 12 bases in the middle. The CDR3 protein is CASSPAALYTDTQYF. CDR3 DNA: TGTGCCAGCTCACCCGCGGCCCTCTACACAGATACGCAGTATTTT.

This chain links TRBV6-1 with TRBJ2-7; TRBD1 aligns across 9 bases. Germline values: CDR1 MNHNS, CDR2 SASEGT. The J segment lost 2 bases and the V segment lost 8 bases, leaving 4 bases of the junction unmatched. CDR3 length: 13 amino acids. CDR3 amino acids: CASGTGLAYEQYF. CDR3 nucleotide sequence: TGTGCCAGCGGGACAGGGTTAGCCTACGAGCAGTACTTC.

The chain recombines TRBV4-1 with TRBJ2-7; D call uncertain. Germline CDR1 is MGHRA and CDR2 is YSYEKL. Trimming removed 1 base at V and 5 bases at J, with 9 bases between. The CDR3 loop spans 13 amino acids. This CDR3 reads CASSQGPSDEQYF. In nucleotides, the CDR3 is TGCGCCAGCAGCCAAGGGCCTTCCGACGAGCAGTACTTC.

The rearrangement links TRBV4-3 to TRBJ1-1; 7 bases fit TRBD1. This CDR3 has 16 residues. Looked up from germline, CDR1 is LGHNA and CDR2 is YSLEER. Germline trimming cut 0 bases from V and 1 base from J; bases unmatched to any gene: 5. CDR3 sequence: CASSQDRGQRNTEAFF. CDR3 DNA: TGCGCCAGCAGCCAAGATAGGGGACAGAGGAACACTGAAGCTTTCTTT.

The chain uses TRBV7-2 and TRBJ2-3, with TRBD2 matching 8 bases. This CDR3 region has 15 residues. Germline trimming cut 4 bases from V and 6 bases from J; bases unmatched to any gene: 9. Germline CDR1 SGHTA, CDR2 FQGNSA. This CDR3 is CASSSGGGGVDTQYF. In DNA, the CDR3 is TGTGCCAGCAGCTCGGGGGGGGGAGGAGTGGATACGCAGTATTTT. The variable domain in full, completed from reference TRBV7-2 and TRBJ2-3, reads GAGVSQSPSNKVTEKGKDVELRCDPISGHTALYWYRQSLGQGLEFLIYFQGNSAPDKSGLPSDRFSAERTGGSVSTLTIQRTQQEDSAVYLCASSSGGGGVDTQYFGPGTRLTVL.

The V call is TRBV4-1, the J call TRBJ1-5; a weak D match, TRBD1 (5 bases). Between the trimmed V and J ends, which lost 1 base and 7 bases, there was a span of 17 bases. This CDR3 spans 16 amino acids. Germline CDR1 is MGHRA and CDR2 is YSYEKL. Here the CDR3 reads CASSQVGGPRNQPQHF. The CDR3 DNA reads as TGCGCCAGCAGCCAAGTCGGGGGTCCAAGGAACCAGCCCCAGCATTTT.